This TCR beta chain was observed in a study of Ad26.COV2.S vaccination and SARS-CoV-2 variants. The overall study: Ad26.COV2.S was injected intramuscularly once or twice, 56 days apart.

The data were produced by immunoSEQ multiplex PCR, yet TCRdb's version contains in-frame clones alone and is incomplete. Among roughly 350,000 clones listed, around 87% were seen once. As regards this clone: No antigen is known for it.

Stated treatment: some 19 received Ad26.COV2.S at low or high dose, single or two shots; about 5 received placebo; per-sample allocation not given. Specimen acquisition occurred on day 63 following the initial vaccine or placebo injection. Germline V gene data show CDR1 as MGHRA and CDR2 as YSYEKL. Deletions cut 4 bases from V and 4 bases from J, with 19 bases between. The CDR3 is made up of 16 amino acids. Study-level findings and limits: The TCR breadth and depth analyses may have produced an underestimate of total T cell responses. The study found similar non-spike TCR breadth in vaccine and placebo recipients.

The chain combines TRBV4-1 with TRBJ2-5, with D possibly matching TRBD1 (5 bases). Sample: peripheral blood, taken in a trial of Ad26.COV2.S vaccine versus placebo. This receptor was obtained from a person aged 18 to 59 who received the Ad26.COV2.S COVID-19 vaccine or a placebo. In nucleotides, the CDR3 is TGCGCCAGCAGCCGACGGTTGGGCCTAGGGGCAGAGACCCAGTACTTC. Translated, it gives CASSRRLGLGAETQYF.